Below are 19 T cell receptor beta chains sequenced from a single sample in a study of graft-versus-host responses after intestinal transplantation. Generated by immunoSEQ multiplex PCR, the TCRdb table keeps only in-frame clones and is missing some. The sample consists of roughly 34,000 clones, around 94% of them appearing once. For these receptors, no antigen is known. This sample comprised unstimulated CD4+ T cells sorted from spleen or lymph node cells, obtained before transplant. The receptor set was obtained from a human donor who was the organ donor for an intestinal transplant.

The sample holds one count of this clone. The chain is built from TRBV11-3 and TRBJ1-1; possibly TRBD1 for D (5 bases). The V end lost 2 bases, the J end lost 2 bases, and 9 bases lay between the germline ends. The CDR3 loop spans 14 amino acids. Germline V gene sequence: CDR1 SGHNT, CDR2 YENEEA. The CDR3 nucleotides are TGTGCCAGCAGCTTAATGGGGGGAAACACTGAAGCTTTCTTT. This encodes CASSLMGGNTEAFF.

The CDR3 reads CASSLSWGRGGGNTIYF. CDR3 sequence (DNA): TGTGCCAGCAGCTTATCCTGGGGGAGGGGAGGTGGAAACACCATATATTTT. This chain connects TRBV13 to TRBJ1-3, with a weak D call TRBD1 (5 bases). V was clipped by 2 bases and J by 3 bases, with 17 bases between them. Germline CDR1 PRHDT, CDR2 FYEKMQ (reference sequence). The CDR3 runs 17 residues.

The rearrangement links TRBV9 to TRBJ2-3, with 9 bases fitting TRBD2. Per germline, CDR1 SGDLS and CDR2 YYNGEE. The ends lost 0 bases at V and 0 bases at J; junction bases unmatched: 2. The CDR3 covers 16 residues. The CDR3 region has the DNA TGTGCCAGCAGCGTAGGACTAGCGGCTAGCACAGATACGCAGTATTTT. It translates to CASSVGLAASTDTQYF. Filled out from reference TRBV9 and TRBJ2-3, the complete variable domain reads DSGVTQTPKHLITATGQRVTLRCSPRSGDLSVYWYQQSLDQGLQFLIQYYNGEERAKGNILERFSAQQFPDLHSELNLSSLELGDSALYFCASSVGLAASTDTQYFGPGTRLTVL.

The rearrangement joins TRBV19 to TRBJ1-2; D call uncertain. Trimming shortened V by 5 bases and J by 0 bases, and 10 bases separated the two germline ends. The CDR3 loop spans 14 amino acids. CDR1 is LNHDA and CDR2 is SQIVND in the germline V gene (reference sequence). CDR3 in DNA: TGTGCCAGTAGTCTAAGAGGATCTAACTATGGCTACACCTTC. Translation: CASSLRGSNYGYTF.

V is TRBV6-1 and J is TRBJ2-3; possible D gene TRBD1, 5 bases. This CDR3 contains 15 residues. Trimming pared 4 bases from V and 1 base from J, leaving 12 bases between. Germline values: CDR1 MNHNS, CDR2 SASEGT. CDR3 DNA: TGTGCCAGCAGTGGCCGGACACAGCGCACAGATACGCAGTATTTT. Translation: CASSGRTQRTDTQYF.

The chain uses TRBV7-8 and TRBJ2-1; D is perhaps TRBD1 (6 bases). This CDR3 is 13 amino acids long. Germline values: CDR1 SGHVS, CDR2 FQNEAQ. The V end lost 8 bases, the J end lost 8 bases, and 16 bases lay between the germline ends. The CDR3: CASAFGGRHEQFF. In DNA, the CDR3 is TGTGCCAGCGCCTTTGGGGGCCGACATGAGCAGTTCTTC.

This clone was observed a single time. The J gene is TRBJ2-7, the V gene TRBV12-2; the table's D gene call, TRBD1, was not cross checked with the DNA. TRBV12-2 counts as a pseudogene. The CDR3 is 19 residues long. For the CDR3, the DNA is TGTGCAAGTCGCTTAGCGGGAGTAGTCAGGACAGGGATTCTGGGGGAGCAGTACTTC. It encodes CASRLAGVVRTGILGEQYF.

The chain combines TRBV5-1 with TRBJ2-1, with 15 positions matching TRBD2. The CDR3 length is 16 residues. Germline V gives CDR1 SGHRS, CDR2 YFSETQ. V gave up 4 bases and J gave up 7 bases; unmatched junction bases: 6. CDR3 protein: CASSRTSGGAGNEQFF. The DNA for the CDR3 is TGCGCCAGCAGCCGGACTAGCGGGGGGGCGGGGAATGAGCAGTTCTTC.

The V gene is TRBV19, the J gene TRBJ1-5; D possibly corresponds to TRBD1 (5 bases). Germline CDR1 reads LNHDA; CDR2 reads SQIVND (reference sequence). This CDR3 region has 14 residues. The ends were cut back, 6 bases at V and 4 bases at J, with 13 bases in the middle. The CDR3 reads CASSPGGKNQPQHF. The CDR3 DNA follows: TGTGCCAGTAGCCCGGGGGGGAAAAATCAGCCCCAGCATTTT.

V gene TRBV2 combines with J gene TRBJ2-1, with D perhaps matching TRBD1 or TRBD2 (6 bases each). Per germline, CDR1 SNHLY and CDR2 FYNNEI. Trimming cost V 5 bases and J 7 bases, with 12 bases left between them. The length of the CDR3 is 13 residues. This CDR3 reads CASSRGPGNEQFF. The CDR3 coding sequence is TGTGCCAGCAGTCGGGGGCCGGGAAATGAGCAGTTCTTC.

CDR3 sequence: CATSLAGVTDTQYF. CDR3 in DNA: TGTGCCACATCACTAGCGGGGGTGACAGATACGCAGTATTTT. J is TRBJ2-3 and V is TRBV27, with 11 bases fitting TRBD2. The V and J ends lost 10 bases and 3 bases, in that order; junction bases with no gene match: 6. The CDR3 is 14 amino acids. Looked up from germline, CDR1 is MNHEY and CDR2 is SMNVEV (reference sequence).

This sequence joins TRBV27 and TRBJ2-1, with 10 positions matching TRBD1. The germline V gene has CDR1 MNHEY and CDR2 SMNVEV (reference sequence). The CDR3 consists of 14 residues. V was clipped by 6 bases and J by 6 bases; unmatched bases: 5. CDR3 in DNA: TGTGCCAGCAGCCTCCGGGACAGGGGCAATGAGCAGTTCTTC. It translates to CASSLRDRGNEQFF.

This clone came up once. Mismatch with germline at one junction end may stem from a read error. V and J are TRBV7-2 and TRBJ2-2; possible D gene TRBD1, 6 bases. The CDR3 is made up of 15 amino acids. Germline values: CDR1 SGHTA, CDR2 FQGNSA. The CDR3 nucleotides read TGTGCCAGCAGGTTAGGACAGACGAACACCGGGGAGCTGTTTTTT. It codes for CASRLGQTNTGELFF.

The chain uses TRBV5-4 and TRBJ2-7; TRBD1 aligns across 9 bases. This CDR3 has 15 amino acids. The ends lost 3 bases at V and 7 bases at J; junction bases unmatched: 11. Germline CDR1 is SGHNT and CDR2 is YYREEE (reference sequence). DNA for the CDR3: TGTGCCAGCAGCTGGACCTCCGGGACAGGGAGGGAGCAGTACTTC. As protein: CASSWTSGTGREQYF.

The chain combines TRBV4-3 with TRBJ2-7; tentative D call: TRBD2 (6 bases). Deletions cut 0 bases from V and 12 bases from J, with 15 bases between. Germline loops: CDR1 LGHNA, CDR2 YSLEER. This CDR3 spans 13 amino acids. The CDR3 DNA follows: TGCGCCAGCAGCCAAGATAGAACTAGCACGCGGTACTTC. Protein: CASSQDRTSTRYF.

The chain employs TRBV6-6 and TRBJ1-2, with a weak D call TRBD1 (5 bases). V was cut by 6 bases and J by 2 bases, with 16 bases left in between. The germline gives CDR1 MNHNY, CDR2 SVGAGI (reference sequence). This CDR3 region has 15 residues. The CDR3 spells CASRSRTGVNYGYTF. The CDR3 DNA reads TGTGCCAGCAGAAGCCGTACAGGAGTAAACTATGGCTACACCTTC.

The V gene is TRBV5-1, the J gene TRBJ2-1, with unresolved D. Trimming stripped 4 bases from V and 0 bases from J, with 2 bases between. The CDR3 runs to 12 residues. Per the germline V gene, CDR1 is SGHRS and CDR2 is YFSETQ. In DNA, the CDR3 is TGCGCCAGCAGCAACTCCTACAATGAGCAGTTCTTC. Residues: CASSNSYNEQFF.

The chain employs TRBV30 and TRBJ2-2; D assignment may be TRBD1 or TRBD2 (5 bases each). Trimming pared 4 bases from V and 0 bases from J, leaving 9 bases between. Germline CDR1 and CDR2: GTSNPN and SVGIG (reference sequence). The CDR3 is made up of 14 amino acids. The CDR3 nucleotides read TGTGCCTGGATGAGGGGTCCGAACACCGGGGAGCTGTTTTTT. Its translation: CAWMRGPNTGELFF.

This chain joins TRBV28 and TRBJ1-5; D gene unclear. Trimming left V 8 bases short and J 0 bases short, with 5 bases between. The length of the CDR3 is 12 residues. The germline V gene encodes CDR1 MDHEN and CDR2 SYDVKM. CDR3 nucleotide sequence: TGTGCCAGCGCCCCTAGCAATCAGCCCCAGCATTTT. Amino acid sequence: CASAPSNQPQHF.